This passage covers 21 T cell receptor beta chains from one sample sequenced in a study of T cell responses to AZD1222 COVID-19 vaccine (dated by TCRdb to the early 2020s). The library was prepared using the immunoSEQ multiplex PCR assay. The table comes from immuneACCESS by way of TCRdb, which keeps in-frame sequences with V and J called. Part of the clones is missing from these tables; in studies checked, under half for an unresolved V gene and the rest for unknown reasons. Counted in this sample were about 170,000 clones; around 88% of them appeared once. Roughly 0.98% of the sample is taken by the ten largest. Per the publication, the time point label means: about 28 days (+/-7) after the second vaccine dose. This specimen was peripheral blood, taken 28 days after the second AZD1222 dose. These receptors originate from an adult who received the AZD1222 COVID-19 vaccine.

This clone was detected only a few times. The V gene is TRBV3-1 (or the pseudogene TRBV3-2), the J gene TRBJ2-5; no definite D call. The length of the CDR3 is 15 residues. Per germline, CDR1 LGHDT and CDR2 YNNKEL (reference sequence). Deletions cut 2 bases from V and 0 bases from J, with 10 bases between. In nucleotides, the CDR3 is TGTGCCAGCAGCCAAATCTCCTTGTACCAAGAGACCCAGTACTTC. Its protein product is CASSQISLYQETQYF.

The rearrangement joins TRBV7-9 to TRBJ2-1; TRBD1 is a possible D gene (5 bases). CDR1 SEHNR and CDR2 FQNEAQ come from the germline V gene (reference sequence). There are 12 residues in the CDR3. Trimming cost V 3 bases and J 8 bases, with 8 bases left between them. DNA of the CDR3: TGTGCCAGCAGCTTCCAGGGCTATGAGCAGTTCTTC. Amino acids: CASSFQGYEQFF.

The chain recombines TRBV6-2 or TRBV6-3 with TRBJ1-2; D may be TRBD1 (5 bases). V lost 6 bases and J 4 bases, leaving 15 bases between the germline ends. The germline V gene encodes CDR1 MNHEY and CDR2 SVGEGT. The CDR3 length is 14 residues. The CDR3 is CASSRDTGPYGYTF. CDR3 DNA sequence: TGTGCCAGCAGCCGTGATACAGGCCCCTATGGCTACACCTTC.

V usage is TRBV9 and J usage is TRBJ1-2; 8 nucleotides line up with TRBD1. The junction had 10 bases not matched to a gene; V was cut back by 4 bases and J by 8 bases. The CDR3 contains 14 residues. Germline V lookup: CDR1 SGDLS, CDR2 YYNGEE. CDR3 DNA: TGTGCCAGCAGCCCCCAGGACAGGGTGTCGGGCTACACCTTC. The encoded protein is CASSPQDRVSGYTF.

Concerning this clone itself: The sample holds other DNA sequences that translate to the same CDR3. In nucleotides, the CDR3 is TGTGCCAGCAGCCTACAGGGGAACTATGGCTACACCTTC. Amino acid sequence: CASSLQGNYGYTF. The chain joins TRBV27 to TRBJ1-2; 7 positions agree with TRBD1. The V and J ends lost 6 bases and 2 bases, in that order; junction bases with no gene match: 3. CDR3 length: 13 amino acids. Germline lookup yields CDR1 MNHEY and CDR2 SMNVEV (reference sequence).

This chain links TRBV6-2 or TRBV6-3 with TRBJ2-3, with D possibly being TRBD2 (7 bases). CDR3 length equals 14 residues. Germline values: CDR1 MNHEY, CDR2 SVGEGT. The ends were cut back, 2 bases at V and 3 bases at J, with 9 bases in the middle. The CDR3 region has the DNA TGTGCCAGCAGTTACGAGGGGGGGACAGATACGCAGTATTTT. Its protein product is CASSYEGGTDTQYF.

This clone came up a few times. The chain recombines TRBV19 with TRBJ2-2; 7 nucleotides line up with TRBD1. This CDR3 is 16 amino acids long. V lost 5 bases, J lost 0 bases, and 6 bases stayed unmatched. Germline V gene sequence: CDR1 LNHDA, CDR2 SQIVND (reference sequence). CDR3 coding DNA: TGTGCCAGTAGTCCCCAGGGGGAGTCGAACACCGGGGAGCTGTTTTTT. Encoded protein: CASSPQGESNTGELFF.

V usage is TRBV4-2 and J usage is TRBJ2-2, with no clear D. The CDR3 is 13 residues long. CDR1 and CDR2 from the germline V gene are LGHNA and YNFKEQ. The V end was cut by 2 bases, the J end by 3 bases, with 4 bases between. This CDR3 is CASSQLDTGELFF. For the CDR3, the DNA is TGTGCCAGCAGCCAACTGGACACCGGGGAGCTGTTTTTT.

This clone was seen just once. The CDR3, as DNA: TGTGCCAGCAGCTATGGGCCCTACGAGCAGTACTTC. This codes for CASSYGPYEQYF. V usage is TRBV14 and J usage is TRBJ2-7, with D hard to call. This CDR3 contains 12 residues. Between the trimmed V and J ends, which lost 5 bases and 2 bases, there was a span of 7 bases. Germline CDR1 is SGHDN and CDR2 is FVKESK.

This rearrangement joins TRBV3-1 (or the pseudogene TRBV3-2) to TRBJ2-5; D remains ambiguous. CDR1 and CDR2 from the germline V gene are LGHDT and YNNKEL (reference sequence). The CDR3 spans 18 residues. The V end lost 0 bases, the J end lost 0 bases, and 17 bases lay between the germline ends. The CDR3 DNA follows: TGTGCCAGCAGCCAAGACCCGTACCGGGCTGAGTACCAAGAGACCCAGTACTTC. Protein sequence: CASSQDPYRAEYQETQYF.

The CDR3 sequence is CASSSPPGRYTF. DNA for the CDR3: TGTGCCAGCAGTTCCCCCCCAGGCCGCTACACCTTC. The chain links TRBV12-3 or TRBV12-4 to TRBJ1-2; D unresolved. This CDR3 is 12 amino acids long. V lost 4 bases, J lost 9 bases, and 12 bases lay in between.

This sequence joins TRBV5-6 and TRBJ1-5; tentative D call: TRBD1 (6 bases). V was clipped by 4 bases and J by 5 bases, with 13 bases between them. The CDR3 spans 14 residues. Germline CDR1 is SGHDT and CDR2 is YYEEEE. The CDR3 sequence: CASSRGRRDQPQHF. The CDR3 DNA reads as TGTGCCAGCAGCCGGGGGCGCCGGGATCAGCCCCAGCATTTT.

The chain is built from TRBV30 and TRBJ2-7; a possible D gene is TRBD2 (6 bases). CDR3 length: 14 residues. The V end lost 3 bases, the J end lost 0 bases, and 12 bases lay between the germline ends. The germline V gene encodes CDR1 GTSNPN and CDR2 SVGIG (reference sequence). This chain's CDR3 is CAWRGGLVSYEQYF. DNA of the CDR3: TGTGCCTGGAGGGGGGGACTGGTCTCCTACGAGCAGTACTTC.

The genes are TRBV5-1 and TRBJ1-1, with TRBD1 as a possible D gene (5 bases). Germline-derived CDR1 and CDR2 are SGHRS and YFSETQ. V lost 3 bases to trimming and J lost 1 base, with 13 bases between them. The CDR3 covers 15 residues. The CDR3 coding sequence is TGCGCCAGCAGCTCGACAGCCTCTCAGAACACTGAAGCTTTCTTT. Amino acid sequence: CASSSTASQNTEAFF.

The chain employs TRBV3-1 (or the pseudogene TRBV3-2) and TRBJ2-3; unclear D gene. The CDR3 is 12 amino acids. V gave up 3 bases and J gave up 3 bases, with 4 bases separating them. Germline V gene sequence: CDR1 LGHDT, CDR2 YNNKEL (reference sequence). CDR3 loop: CASSQLTDTQYF. CDR3 coding DNA: TGTGCCAGCAGCCAGTTAACAGATACGCAGTATTTT.

The J gene is TRBJ1-4, the V gene TRBV10-2, with 9 positions matching TRBD1. V was pared by 6 bases and J by 7 bases, with 6 bases of the junction left unmatched. This CDR3 is 14 amino acids long. In germline, CDR1 is WSHSY, CDR2 SAAADI. The CDR3 loop is CASRQGAGGEKLFF. CDR3 nucleotides: TGCGCCAGCAGACAGGGGGCGGGTGGTGAAAAACTGTTTTTT.

The chain couples TRBV11-2 to TRBJ1-2, with D possibly matching TRBD1 (5 bases). The CDR3 contains 18 residues. V lost 4 bases, J lost 7 bases, and 28 bases lay in between. Germline V lookup: CDR1 SGHAT, CDR2 FQNNGV. The CDR3 DNA reads TGTGCCAGCAGCTCCGACCGGGGGGGGTTCGGATCGGTCGGTGGCTACACCTTC. Residues: CASSSDRGGFGSVGGYTF.

This chain uses TRBV3-1 (or the pseudogene TRBV3-2) with TRBJ1-3; perhaps TRBD1 as D (5 bases). The V end lost 4 bases, the J end lost 1 base, and 14 bases lay between the germline ends. CDR3 length equals 16 residues. Looked up from germline, CDR1 is LGHDT and CDR2 is YNNKEL (reference sequence). DNA of the CDR3: TGTGCCAGCAGCCTGACGTTGAGGGGATCTGGAAACACCATATATTTT. Translating it yields CASSLTLRGSGNTIYF.

This clone is a singleton in its sample. The chain combines TRBV14 with TRBJ1-2, with D unresolved. Trimming removed 2 bases from V and 0 bases from J, with 4 bases in between. This CDR3 has 13 residues. CDR1 and CDR2 (germline): SGHDN, FVKESK. Here the CDR3 reads CASSQRTNYGYTF. In nucleotides, the CDR3 is TGTGCCAGCAGCCAAAGGACTAACTATGGCTACACCTTC.

The chain employs TRBV3-1 (or the pseudogene TRBV3-2) and TRBJ2-7; no clear D. The CDR3 extends over 13 amino acids. CDR1 LGHDT and CDR2 YNNKEL come from the germline V gene (reference sequence). The ends were cut back, 1 base at V and 5 bases at J, with 9 bases in the middle. The CDR3 sequence is CASSQVFPDEQYF. Written as DNA, the CDR3 is TGTGCCAGCAGCCAAGTTTTTCCGGACGAGCAGTACTTC.

The rearrangement links TRBV19 to TRBJ1-1, with 9 positions matching TRBD1. The CDR3 extends over 16 amino acids. Germline CDR1 LNHDA, CDR2 SQIVND (reference sequence). With 5 bases clipped from V and 4 bases from J, the junction kept 11 bases outside the gene matches. The CDR3 nucleotides read TGTGCCAGTAGTGCTTACAGGGGGCAACGGGGCACTGAAGCTTTCTTT. This translates into CASSAYRGQRGTEAFF.